These T cell receptor beta chains were read from a single sample in a study of blood T cell repertoires in COVID-19. Assay: immunoSEQ multiplex PCR; the TCRdb copy retains only in-frame clones and omits some. Of about 250,000 clones listed, roughly nine tenths are singletons. Sequencing was done on a sample of peripheral blood. The origin of the receptors is a man between 18 and 29 years old with active or convalescent COVID-19. Both conserved end residues are part of each CDR3.

TRBV28	17	TRBJ2-1	CASSPKISGRAYNEQFF
TRBV3-1/TRBV3-2	13	TRBJ2-3	CASSLRGGDTQYF
TRBV5-4	14	TRBJ2-7	CASSLGQNSYEQYF
TRBV7-3	19	TRBJ2-1	CASSLGLAGGNPHLNEQFF
TRBV3-1/TRBV3-2	13	TRBJ2-7	CASPTGQGHEQYF
TRBV7-2	16	TRBJ2-2	CASSLVAGAGTGELFF
TRBV28	16	TRBJ2-1	CASSPSRSASYNEQFF
TRBV9	19	TRBJ2-1	CASSGPGTSVIPGFNEQFF
TRBV2	17	TRBJ1-3	CASSASGTPSSGNTIYF
TRBV7-9	16	TRBJ1-4	CASSSRGLSDNEKLFF
TRBV7-2	14	TRBJ2-3	CASSFLNPPDTQYF
TRBV5-1	12	TRBJ2-7	CASSYPGGEQYF
TRBV5-1	16	TRBJ2-7	CASSSATSPQSREQYF
TRBV11-2	16	TRBJ1-1	CASSRQGGWENTEAFF
TRBV9	15	TRBJ1-1	CASSAVLIGNTEAFF
TRBV27	15	TRBJ2-3	CASRRQGAHTDTQYF
TRBV7-6	16	TRBJ2-2	CASSSEEGRITGELFF
TRBV6-5	16	TRBJ2-7	CASSYARDTRLYEQYF
TRBV28	12	TRBJ1-6	CATRQDFFPLHF
TRBV7-9	15	TRBJ1-4	CASSLGRGDYEKLFF
TRBV5-1	13	TRBJ2-1	CASSLTGWNEQFF
TRBV29-1	13	TRBJ1-1	CSVRGQRNTEAFF
TRBV3-1/TRBV3-2	13	TRBJ1-6	CASSLTSNSPLHF